These T cell receptor beta chains were read from a single sample in a study of blood T cell repertoires in COVID-19. TCRdb's copy holds only in-frame clones and misses some; the assay was immunoSEQ multiplex PCR. The sample contains around 160,000 clones, approximately 88% of which appear only once. The specimen sequenced was PBMCs or T cells enriched from blood (not recorded which). These receptors all come from a woman aged 30 to 39 with acute COVID-19. Both conserved end residues are part of each CDR3. The D gene is left open where the match is weak. Rows give clone size only sometimes, using once, few, many, or a class for an expanded clone.

j_gene	abundance	v_gene	d_gene	CDR3aa	CDR3nt
TRBJ2-7	-	TRBV7-9	TRBD2	CASSFGREGREQYF	TGTGCCAGCAGCTTTGGGCGGGAGGGGCGCGAGCAGTACTTC
TRBJ1-3	-	TRBV29-1	-	CSAARQGGGNTIYF	TGCAGCGCCGCCCGGCAGGGTGGAGGAAACACCATATATTTT
TRBJ1-6	-	TRBV9	-	CASSLWTENSPLHF	TGTGCCAGCAGCCTGTGGACAGAAAATTCACCCCTCCACTTT
TRBJ2-1	-	TRBV5-4	TRBD2	CASSTRRLAGGWGSYNEQFF	TGTGCCAGCAGCACCCGGAGACTAGCGGGAGGATGGGGCTCCTACAATGAGCAGTTCTTC
TRBJ2-7	-	TRBV5-1	TRBD1	CASSSLPGQSYEQYF	TGCGCCAGCAGCTCCCTCCCGGGACAGTCCTACGAGCAGTACTTC
TRBJ2-1	-	TRBV30	-	CAWRRDSYNEQFF	TGTGCCTGGAGGCGCGATTCCTACAATGAGCAGTTCTTC
TRBJ2-3	-	TRBV3-1/TRBV3-2	-	CASSQGPVSTDTQYF	TGTGCCAGCAGCCAAGGTCCAGTTAGCACAGATACGCAGTATTTT
TRBJ2-7	-	TRBV27	TRBD1	CASRSDRGDRYEQYF	TGTGCCAGCAGATCCGACAGGGGCGACCGCTACGAGCAGTACTTC
TRBJ1-1	-	TRBV6-2/TRBV6-3	-	CASSYSREAFF	TGTGCCAGCAGTTACTCTCGGGAAGCTTTCTTT
TRBJ1-1	-	TRBV9	-	CASSVDIGGARRNDEAFF	TGTGCCAGCAGCGTAGATATAGGCGGGGCCAGGAGAAATGATGAAGCTTTCTTT
TRBJ2-7	-	TRBV11-2	TRBD2	CASTRTSGSYEQYF	TGTGCCAGCACCCGGACTAGCGGGAGCTACGAGCAGTACTTC
TRBJ1-1	-	TRBV6-5	TRBD1	CASSYSQGALTEAFF	TGTGCCAGCAGTTATTCTCAGGGGGCGTTGACTGAAGCTTTCTTT
TRBJ1-5	-	TRBV10-2	TRBD1	CASRRGLGQPQHF	TGCGCCAGCAGAAGGGGGCTCGGTCAGCCCCAGCATTTT
TRBJ1-3	-	TRBV2	TRBD1	CASSERTGGSSGNTIYF	TGTGCCAGCAGCGAGAGGACAGGGGGATCGTCGGGAAACACCATATATTTT
TRBJ1-1	-	TRBV2	TRBD1	CASSTPGTGGDTEAFF	TGTGCCAGCAGTACCCCCGGGACAGGGGGGGACACTGAAGCTTTCTTT
TRBJ2-1	-	TRBV19	TRBD2	CASSKTGTSGTREQFF	TGTGCCAGTAGTAAGACCGGGACTAGCGGTACGCGGGAGCAGTTCTTC
TRBJ1-4	-	TRBV3-1/TRBV3-2	-	CASSRSTGTGDEKLFF	TGTGCCAGCAGTCGAAGTACCGGGACGGGAGATGAAAAACTGTTTTTT
TRBJ1-5	-	TRBV30	-	CAWSERGGRQPQHF	TGTGCCTGGAGTGAACGGGGGGGACGTCAGCCCCAGCATTTT
TRBJ1-1	-	TRBV20-1	TRBD1	CSASDDRGLVNTEAFF	TGCAGTGCTAGTGACGACAGGGGGCTTGTGAACACTGAAGCTTTCTTT
TRBJ2-1	-	TRBV29-1	TRBD2	CSVLLAVSYNEQFF	TGCAGCGTCCTACTAGCGGTCTCCTACAATGAGCAGTTCTTC
TRBJ2-4	-	TRBV27	-	CASTGGPGNIQYF	TGTGCCAGCACAGGGGGGCCGGGAAACATTCAGTACTTC
TRBJ1-2	-	TRBV9	TRBD1	CASSYRGRDDGGYTF	TGTGCCAGCAGCTACAGGGGGCGGGACGATGGCGGCTACACCTTC
TRBJ2-3	-	TRBV5-4	TRBD2	CASSSGLAGGRGTDTQYF	TGTGCCAGCAGCTCTGGACTAGCGGGAGGAAGAGGCACAGATACGCAGTATTTT
TRBJ1-2	-	TRBV13	TRBD1	CASSPDTGADGYTF	TGTGCCAGCAGCCCAGACACAGGGGCGGATGGCTACACCTTC
TRBJ2-1	-	TRBV27	TRBD1	CASRQGNTYNEQFF	TGTGCCAGCCGACAGGGTAACACCTACAATGAGCAGTTCTTC
TRBJ1-5	-	TRBV5-5	-	CASSLELFDNQPQHF	TGTGCCAGCAGCTTGGAACTATTTGACAATCAGCCCCAGCATTTT
TRBJ2-5	-	TRBV30	TRBD1	CAWRPRDSQETQYF	TGTGCCTGGAGGCCCCGGGACAGCCAAGAGACCCAGTACTTC
TRBJ1-1	-	TRBV27	-	CASSWTPRSTEAFF	TGTGCCAGCAGTTGGACTCCCCGGAGCACTGAAGCTTTCTTT
TRBJ2-1	-	TRBV5-1	-	CASTPQAGFYNEQFF	TGCGCCAGCACCCCGCAGGCGGGGTTTTACAATGAGCAGTTCTTC
TRBJ1-1	few	TRBV6-2/TRBV6-3	TRBD1	CASSYTGETEAFF	TGTGCCAGCAGTTACACAGGGGAGACTGAAGCTTTCTTT
TRBJ2-3	once	TRBV14	-	CASSRYSKPSTDTQYF	TGTGCCAGCAGCCGCTACTCAAAACCTAGCACAGATACGCAGTATTTT
TRBJ1-4	-	TRBV7-2	-	CASSLGQVEKLFF	TGTGCCAGCAGCTTAGGCCAGGTTGAAAAACTGTTTTTT
TRBJ1-1	-	TRBV12-3/TRBV12-4	TRBD1	CASSTDRGTEAFF	TGTGCCAGCAGTACAGACAGGGGGACTGAAGCTTTCTTT
TRBJ2-7	-	TRBV28	TRBD2	CASSLSGTTTYEQYF	TGTGCCAGCAGCCTATCCGGGACTACAACCTACGAGCAGTACTTC
TRBJ2-7	-	TRBV2	-	CASSEWGLTYEQYF	TGTGCCAGCAGTGAATGGGGGCTTACCTACGAGCAGTACTTC
TRBJ2-5	many	TRBV15	TRBD1	CATSLRGPETQYF	TGTGCCACCAGCCTCAGGGGGCCGGAGACCCAGTACTTC
TRBJ2-7	-	TRBV3-1/TRBV3-2	TRBD2	CASSQEYGSGTYEQYF	TGTGCCAGCAGCCAAGAATATGGTAGCGGGACCTACGAGCAGTACTTC
TRBJ1-2	-	TRBV5-1	-	CASSPELAYDGYTF	TGCGCCAGCAGCCCCGAACTAGCGTATGATGGCTACACCTTC
TRBJ2-7	-	TRBV3-1/TRBV3-2	TRBD2	CASSPGFSGRREQYF	TGTGCCAGCAGCCCCGGGTTTAGCGGGAGGCGCGAGCAGTACTTC
TRBJ2-1	-	TRBV5-4	-	CASSFNSYSYNEQFF	TGTGCCAGCAGCTTTAACTCCTACTCCTACAATGAGCAGTTCTTC
TRBJ1-2	-	TRBV6-2/TRBV6-3	TRBD1	CASSTTGNYGYTF	TGTGCCAGCAGCACGACAGGGAACTATGGCTACACCTTC
TRBJ2-7	-	TRBV6-5	TRBD1	CASSSGQFPYEQYF	TGTGCCAGCAGTTCGGGACAGTTCCCCTACGAGCAGTACTTC
TRBJ2-2	once	TRBV27	TRBD1	CASSLEDRAVTGELFF	TGTGCCAGCAGTTTGGAGGACAGGGCGGTCACCGGGGAGCTGTTTTTT
TRBJ2-1	once	TRBV5-1	TRBD1	CASSLGDRDGDEQFF	TGCGCCAGCAGCTTGGGCGACAGGGACGGGGATGAGCAGTTCTTC
TRBJ2-3	-	TRBV5-1	TRBD2	CASSDLREGGDTQYF	TGCGCCAGCAGCGACCTCAGGGAGGGCGGGGATACGCAGTATTTT
TRBJ1-2	-	TRBV5-1	-	CASSLDENYGYTF	TGCGCCAGCAGCTTGGACGAGAACTATGGCTACACCTTC
TRBJ2-7	-	TRBV4-1	TRBD2	CASSQRLAVPYEQYF	TGCGCCAGCAGCCAGAGACTAGCGGTACCCTACGAGCAGTACTTC
TRBJ2-5	-	TRBV19	TRBD1	CASRGQAHETQYF	TGTGCCAGCCGGGGACAGGCCCACGAGACCCAGTACTTC
TRBJ2-1	-	TRBV7-9	-	CASSFGDHEQFF	TGTGCCAGCAGCTTCGGGGATCATGAGCAGTTCTTC
TRBJ1-1	-	TRBV27	-	CASSWTGHQNTEAFF	TGTGCCAGCAGTTGGACGGGACATCAGAACACTGAAGCTTTCTTT
TRBJ1-2	-	TRBV18	TRBD1	CASSFQGAQYGYTF	TGTGCCAGCTCCTTCCAGGGGGCGCAGTATGGCTACACCTTC
TRBJ1-2	-	TRBV5-1	-	CASSRSGGSSFNYGYTF	TGCGCCAGCAGCCGTTCGGGAGGGTCATCCTTTAACTATGGCTACACCTTC
TRBJ2-4	-	TRBV7-9	TRBD1	CASSAPGQVVPQYF	TGTGCCAGCAGCGCCCCGGGACAGGTCGTTCCTCAGTACTTC
TRBJ2-1	-	TRBV14	-	CASRRNMYNEQFF	TGTGCCAGCAGGCGGAATATGTACAATGAGCAGTTCTTC
TRBJ1-4	-	TRBV7-9	TRBD1	CASSLGAGDRVNEKLFF	TGTGCCAGCAGCTTAGGGGCCGGGGACAGGGTAAATGAAAAACTGTTTTTT